The clone carrying this T cell receptor (beta chain) was counted once. This entry belongs to a study of blood T cells in healthy people across ages. For the second PCR, which ran for roughly 6 to 11 cycles, a sample-barcoded 5' primer and a J-beta primer mix were used. TCRdb reanalysed the 5' RACE reads using MiXCR and keeps one entry per CDR3 protein. The profile shows about 1.8 million distinct CDR3 sequences, 49% of them singletons. The TCR was taken from a woman aged 40 to 50 in good health. Sequenced material: blood.

Written as DNA, the CDR3 is TGCGCCAGCAGCCAGGGAGACAGGCTACCGTTCTTC. Translated: CASSQGDRLPFF. The chain joins TRBV4-1 to TRBJ2-1; D may be TRBD1 (6 bases). V was pared by 3 bases and J by 15 bases, with 15 bases between. Germline CDR1 and CDR2: MGHRA and YSYEKL. The CDR3 runs to 12 residues.